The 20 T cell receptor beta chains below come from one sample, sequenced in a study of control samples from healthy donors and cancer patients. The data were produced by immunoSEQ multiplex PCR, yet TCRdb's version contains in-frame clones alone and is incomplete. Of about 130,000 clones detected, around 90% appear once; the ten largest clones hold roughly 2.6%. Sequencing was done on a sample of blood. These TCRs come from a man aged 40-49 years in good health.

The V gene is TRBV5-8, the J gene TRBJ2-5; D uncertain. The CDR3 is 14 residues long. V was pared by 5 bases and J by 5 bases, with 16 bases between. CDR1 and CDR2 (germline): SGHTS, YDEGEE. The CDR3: CASRDETVLETQYF. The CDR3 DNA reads TGTGCCAGCAGGGATGAAACAGTTTTGGAGACCCAGTACTTC.

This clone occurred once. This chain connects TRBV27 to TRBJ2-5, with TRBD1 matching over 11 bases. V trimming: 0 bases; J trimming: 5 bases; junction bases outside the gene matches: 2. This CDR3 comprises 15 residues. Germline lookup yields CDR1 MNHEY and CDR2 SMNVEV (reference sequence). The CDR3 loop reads CASSLSWDRGETQYF. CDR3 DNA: TGTGCCAGCAGTTTATCTTGGGACAGGGGGGAGACCCAGTACTTC.

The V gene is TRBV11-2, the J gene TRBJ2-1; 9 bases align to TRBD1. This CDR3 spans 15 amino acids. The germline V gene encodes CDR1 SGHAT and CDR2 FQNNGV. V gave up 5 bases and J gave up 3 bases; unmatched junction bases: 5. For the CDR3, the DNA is TGTGCCAGCAGCGCTACAGGGGGCCTCTACAATGAGCAGTTCTTC. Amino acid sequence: CASSATGGLYNEQFF.

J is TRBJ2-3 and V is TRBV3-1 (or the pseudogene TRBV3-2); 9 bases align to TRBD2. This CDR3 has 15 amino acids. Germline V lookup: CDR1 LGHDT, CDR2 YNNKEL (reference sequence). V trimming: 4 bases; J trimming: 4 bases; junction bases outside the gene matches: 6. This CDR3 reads CASSLAGGPADTQYF. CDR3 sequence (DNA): TGTGCCAGCAGCCTGGCGGGGGGGCCTGCAGATACGCAGTATTTT.

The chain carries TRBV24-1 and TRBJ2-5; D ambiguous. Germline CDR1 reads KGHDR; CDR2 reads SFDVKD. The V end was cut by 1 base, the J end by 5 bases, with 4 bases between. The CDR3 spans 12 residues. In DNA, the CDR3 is TGTGCCACCAGTGATTTTGGGGAGACCCAGTACTTC. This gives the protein CATSDFGETQYF.

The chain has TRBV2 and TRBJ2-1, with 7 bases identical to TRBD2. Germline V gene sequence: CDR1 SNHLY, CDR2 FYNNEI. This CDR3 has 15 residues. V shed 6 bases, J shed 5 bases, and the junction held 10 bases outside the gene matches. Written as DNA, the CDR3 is TGTGCCAGCAGCCGGATTGGAAGCGGGGACAATGAGCAGTTCTTC. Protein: CASSRIGSGDNEQFF.

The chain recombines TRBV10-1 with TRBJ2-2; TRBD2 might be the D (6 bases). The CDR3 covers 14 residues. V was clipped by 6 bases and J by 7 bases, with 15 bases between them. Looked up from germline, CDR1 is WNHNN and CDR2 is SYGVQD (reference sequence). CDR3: CASSGGPEGGELFF. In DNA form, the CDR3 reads TGCGCCAGCAGCGGAGGGCCGGAAGGCGGGGAGCTGTTTTTT.

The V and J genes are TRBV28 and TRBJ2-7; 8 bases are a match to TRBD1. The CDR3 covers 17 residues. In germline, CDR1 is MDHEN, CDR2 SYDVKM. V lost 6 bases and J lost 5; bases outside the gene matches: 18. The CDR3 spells CASRDAVKWDRLDEQYF. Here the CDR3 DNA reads TGTGCCAGCAGAGACGCGGTAAAGTGGGACAGGCTAGACGAGCAGTACTTC.

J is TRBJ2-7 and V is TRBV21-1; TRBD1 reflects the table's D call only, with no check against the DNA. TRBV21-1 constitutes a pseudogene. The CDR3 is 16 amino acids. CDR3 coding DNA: TGTGCCAGCAGCAAAGTTAGGGCAGGGGGAGGATACGAGCAGTACTTC. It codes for CASSKVRAGGGYEQYF.

The CDR3 sequence is CASSALGGEGDTQYF. CDR3 coding DNA: TGTGCCAGCAGCGCATTGGGGGGAGAAGGAGATACGCAGTATTTT. The V call is TRBV7-3, the J call TRBJ2-3; perhaps TRBD2 as D (6 bases). With 5 bases removed from V and 5 bases from J, the gap between germline ends came to 17 bases. This CDR3 has 15 amino acids. Germline-derived CDR1 and CDR2 are SGHTA and FQGTGA.

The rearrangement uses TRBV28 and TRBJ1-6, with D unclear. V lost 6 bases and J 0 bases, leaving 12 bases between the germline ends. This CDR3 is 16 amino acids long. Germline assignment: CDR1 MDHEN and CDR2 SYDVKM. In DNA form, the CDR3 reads TGTGCCAGCAGGCAAACGGGAGGCTCCTATAATTCACCCCTCCACTTT. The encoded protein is CASRQTGGSYNSPLHF.

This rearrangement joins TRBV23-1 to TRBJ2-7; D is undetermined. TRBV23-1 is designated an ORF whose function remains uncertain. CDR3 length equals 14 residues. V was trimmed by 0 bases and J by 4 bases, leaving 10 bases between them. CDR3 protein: CASSQSEQLYEQYF. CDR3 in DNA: TGCGCCAGCAGTCAATCGGAACAGCTATACGAGCAGTACTTC.

The CDR3 here is CASSLVGELDTQYF. CDR3 bases: TGCGCCAGCAGCTTGGTAGGTGAGCTAGATACGCAGTATTTT. The V gene is TRBV5-1, the J gene TRBJ2-3; D ambiguous. The CDR3 loop spans 14 amino acids. Trimming took 0 bases from V and 5 from J, leaving 10 bases between them. CDR1 and CDR2 from the germline V gene are SGHRS and YFSETQ.

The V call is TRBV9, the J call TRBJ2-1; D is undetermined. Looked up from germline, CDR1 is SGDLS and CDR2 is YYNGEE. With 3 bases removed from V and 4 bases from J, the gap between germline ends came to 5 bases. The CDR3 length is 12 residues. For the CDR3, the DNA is TGTGCCAGCAGCGATACATACAATGAGCAGTTCTTC. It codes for CASSDTYNEQFF. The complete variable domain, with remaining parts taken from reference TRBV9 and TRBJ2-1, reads DSGVTQTPKHLITATGQRVTLRCSPRSGDLSVYWYQQSLDQGLQFLIQYYNGEERAKGNILERFSAQQFPDLHSELNLSSLELGDSALYFCASSDTYNEQFFGPGTRLTVL.

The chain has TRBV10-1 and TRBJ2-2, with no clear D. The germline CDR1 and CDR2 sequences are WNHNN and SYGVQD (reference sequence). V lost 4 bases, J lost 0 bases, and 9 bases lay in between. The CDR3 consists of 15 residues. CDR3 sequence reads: CASSVTPANTGELFF. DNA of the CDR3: TGCGCCAGCAGTGTTACACCCGCGAACACCGGGGAGCTGTTTTTT.

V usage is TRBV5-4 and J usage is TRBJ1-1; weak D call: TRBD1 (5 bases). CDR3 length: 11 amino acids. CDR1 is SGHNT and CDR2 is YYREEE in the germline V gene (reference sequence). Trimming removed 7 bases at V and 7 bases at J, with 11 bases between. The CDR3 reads CASARGNEAFF. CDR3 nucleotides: TGTGCCAGCGCTAGGGGTAATGAAGCTTTCTTT.

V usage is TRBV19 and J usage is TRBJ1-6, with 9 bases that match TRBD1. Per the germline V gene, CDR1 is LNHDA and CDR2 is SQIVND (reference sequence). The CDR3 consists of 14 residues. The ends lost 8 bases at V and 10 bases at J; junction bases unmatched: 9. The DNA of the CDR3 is TGTGCCAGTGGGAAACAGGGGGCGGGATCACCCCTCCACTTT. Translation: CASGKQGAGSPLHF.

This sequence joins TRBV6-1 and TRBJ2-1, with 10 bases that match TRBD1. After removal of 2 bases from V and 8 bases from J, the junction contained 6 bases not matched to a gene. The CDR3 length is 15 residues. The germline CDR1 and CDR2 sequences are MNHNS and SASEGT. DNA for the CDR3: TGTGCCAGCAGTGAATGGGGGACAGGGGTTTATGAGCAGTTCTTC. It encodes CASSEWGTGVYEQFF.

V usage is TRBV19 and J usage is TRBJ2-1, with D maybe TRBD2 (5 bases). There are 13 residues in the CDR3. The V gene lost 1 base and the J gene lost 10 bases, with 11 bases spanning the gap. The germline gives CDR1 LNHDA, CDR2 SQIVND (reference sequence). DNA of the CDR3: TGTGCCAGTAGTATAGGTCCGGGGAGAGAGCAGTTCTTC. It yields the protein CASSIGPGREQFF. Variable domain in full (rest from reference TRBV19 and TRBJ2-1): DGGITQSPKYLFRKEGQNVTLSCEQNLNHDAMYWYRQDPGQGLRLIYYSQIVNDFQKGDIAEGYSVSREKKESFPLTVTSAQKNPTAFYLCASSIGPGREQFFGPGTRLTVL.

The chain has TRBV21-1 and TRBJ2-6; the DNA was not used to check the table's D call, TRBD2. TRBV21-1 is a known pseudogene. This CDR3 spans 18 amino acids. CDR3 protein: CASSTGNSKSSGANVLTF. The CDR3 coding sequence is TGTGCCAGCAGCACGGGGAACTCGAAGAGCTCTGGGGCCAACGTCCTGACTTTC.